The present entry profiles one T cell receptor beta chain with its context. Trimming took 4 bases from V and 7 from J, leaving 16 bases between them. Germline V gene data show CDR1 as MNHNS and CDR2 as SASEGT. This CDR3 has 15 amino acids. The entry originates in a study of PD-L1 blockade in urothelial cancer. Overall study: The number of prior chemotherapy regimens per patient was 0 to 3. Analyses used blood from 3 weeks (second dose) and 6 weeks after treatment start. Median T cell yield per blood sample was around 130,000 cells.

Profiling relied on immunoSEQ multiplex PCR, and the TCRdb table lists in-frame clones only, not all of them. Of roughly 84,000 clones detected, around 80% appear once; the ten largest clones hold 8% to 9.5%. This TCR was recovered from a man aged 70 or older with urothelial cancer. The V call is TRBV6-1, the J call TRBJ1-4; D remains ambiguous. The starting material was PBMCs, obtained around atezolizumab (anti-PD-L1) treatment. CDR3 DNA sequence: TGTGCCAGCAGTGCCTGGGAGGTGGTGCCTGAAAAACTGTTTTTT. Protein product: CASSAWEVVPEKLFF.